At least ten counts were recorded for the clone carrying this T cell receptor beta chain. The trim removed 6 bases at V and 5 bases at J, leaving 13 bases unmatched. This CDR3 comprises 15 residues. The germline gives CDR1 MDHEN, CDR2 SYDVKM. The investigators amplified TCR beta CDR3 regions from RNA transcripts. HTBI primers were the set used in a first-round RT-PCR of the TCR CDR3. TCRdb re-called the multiplex PCR reads through MiXCR, storing one row per CDR3 protein. The sample yields some 600,000 distinct CDR3 sequences, approximately 15% seen once. This record belongs to a study of T cells in Graves' hyperthyroidism and ophthalmopathy. Newly diagnosed patients aged 18 to 65 had hyperthyroidism of under 2 months' duration.

The V call is TRBV28, the J call TRBJ2-7; 7 bases match TRBD1. The specimen was blood. The receptor comes from a woman aged 25 to 39 with Graves' hyperthyroidism that later progressed to Graves' ophthalmopathy. CDR3 sequence reads: CASSPRTGEIHEQYF. As DNA, the CDR3 is TGTGCCAGCAGCCCTAGGACAGGAGAAATCCACGAGCAGTACTTC. Supplemented by reference TRBV28 and TRBJ2-7, the full variable domain reads DVKVTQSSRYLVKRTGEKVFLECVQDMDHENMFWYRQDPGLGLRLIYFSYDVKMKEKGDIPEGYSVSREKKERFSLILESASTNQTSMYLCASSPRTGEIHEQYFGPGTRLTVT.